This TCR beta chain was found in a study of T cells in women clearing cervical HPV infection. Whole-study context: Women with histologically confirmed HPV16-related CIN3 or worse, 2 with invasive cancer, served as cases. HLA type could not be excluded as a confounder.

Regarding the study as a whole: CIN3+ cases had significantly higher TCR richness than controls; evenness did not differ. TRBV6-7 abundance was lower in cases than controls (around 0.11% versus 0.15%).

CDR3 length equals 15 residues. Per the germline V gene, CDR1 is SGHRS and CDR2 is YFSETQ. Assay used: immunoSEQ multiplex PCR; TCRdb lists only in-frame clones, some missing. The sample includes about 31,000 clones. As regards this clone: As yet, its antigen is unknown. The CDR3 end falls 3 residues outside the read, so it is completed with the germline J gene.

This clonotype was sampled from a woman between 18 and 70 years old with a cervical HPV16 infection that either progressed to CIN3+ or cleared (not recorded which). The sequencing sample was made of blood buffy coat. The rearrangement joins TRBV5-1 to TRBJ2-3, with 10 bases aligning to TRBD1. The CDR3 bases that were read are TGCGCCAGCAGCGGAGGGACAGGGGAAGGAGAGACG. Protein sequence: CASSGGTGEGET. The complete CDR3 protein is CASSGGTGEGETQYF.